This T cell receptor beta chain was identified in a study of beta chain features in type 1 diabetes. The overall study: There were 95 million to 110 million sorted cells examined across all samples. Study-level points and caveats: Sampled from patients, naive, central memory and Treg TCRB repertoires appeared more similar than those sampled from healthy donors.

This clone was picked up a small number of times. As yet, its antigen is unknown. cDNA synthesis used the whole RNA isolate, giving expressed TCRB sequences. Some clones are missing from TCRdb's copy, which holds only in-frame ones; the method was immunoSEQ multiplex PCR. The data contain 300,000 to 400,000 clones, roughly an eighth of them seen just once; the ten biggest clones take up under 0.02%. The CDR3 consists of 11 residues. Looked up from germline, CDR1 is GTSNPN and CDR2 is SVGIG (reference sequence). Trimming left V 3 bases short and J 6 bases short, with 9 bases between. Sequencing was carried out using naive CD4+ T cells from blood. This clonotype was sampled from a man aged 18 to 35 in good health. This chain joins TRBV30 and TRBJ2-7; no definite D call. The CDR3 nucleotides read TGTGCCTGGAGACTTTCCGTCGAGCAGTACTTC. Translation gives CAWRLSVEQYF. Supplemented by reference TRBV30 and TRBJ2-7, the full variable domain reads SQTIHQWPATLVQPVGSPLSLECTVEGTSNPNLYWYRQAAGRGLQLLFYSVGIGQISSEVPQNLSASRPQDRQFILSSKKLLLSDSGFYLCAWRLSVEQYFGPGTRLTVT.